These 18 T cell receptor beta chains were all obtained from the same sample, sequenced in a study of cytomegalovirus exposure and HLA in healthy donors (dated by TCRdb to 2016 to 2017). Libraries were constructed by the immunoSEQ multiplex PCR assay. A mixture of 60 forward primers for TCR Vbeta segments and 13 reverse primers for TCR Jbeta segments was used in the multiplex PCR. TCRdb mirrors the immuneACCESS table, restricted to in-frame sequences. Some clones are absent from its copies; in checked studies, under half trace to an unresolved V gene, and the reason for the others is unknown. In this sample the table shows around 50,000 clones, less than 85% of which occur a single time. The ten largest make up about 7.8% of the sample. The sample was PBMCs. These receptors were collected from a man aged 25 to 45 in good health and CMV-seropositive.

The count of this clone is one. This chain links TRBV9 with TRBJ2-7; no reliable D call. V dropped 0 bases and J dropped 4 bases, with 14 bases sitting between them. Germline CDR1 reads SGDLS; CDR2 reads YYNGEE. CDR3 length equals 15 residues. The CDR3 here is CASSVGETALYEQYF. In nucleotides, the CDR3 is TGTGCCAGCAGCGTAGGAGAAACAGCCCTATACGAGCAGTACTTC.

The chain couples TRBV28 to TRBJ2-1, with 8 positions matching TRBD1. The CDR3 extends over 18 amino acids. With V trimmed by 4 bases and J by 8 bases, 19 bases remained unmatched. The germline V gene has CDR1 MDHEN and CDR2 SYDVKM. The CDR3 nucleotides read TGTGCCAGCAGTTCGAGCCCTCCAGGGGGCCTCATGTCCGATGAGCAGTTCTTC. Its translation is CASSSSPPGGLMSDEQFF.

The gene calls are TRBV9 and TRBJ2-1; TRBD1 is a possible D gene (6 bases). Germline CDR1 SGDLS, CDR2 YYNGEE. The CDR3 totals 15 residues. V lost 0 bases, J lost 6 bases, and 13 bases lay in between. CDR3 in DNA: TGTGCCAGCAGCGTAGGAGGGGGTGGGAGCAATGAGCAGTTCTTC. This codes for CASSVGGGGSNEQFF.

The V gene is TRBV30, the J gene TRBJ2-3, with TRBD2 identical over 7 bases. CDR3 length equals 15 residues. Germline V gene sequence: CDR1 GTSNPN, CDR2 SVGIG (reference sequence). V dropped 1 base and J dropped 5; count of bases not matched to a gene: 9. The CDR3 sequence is CAWSGGRGSVDTQYF. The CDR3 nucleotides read TGTGCCTGGAGTGGTGGGAGGGGATCCGTAGATACGCAGTATTTT.

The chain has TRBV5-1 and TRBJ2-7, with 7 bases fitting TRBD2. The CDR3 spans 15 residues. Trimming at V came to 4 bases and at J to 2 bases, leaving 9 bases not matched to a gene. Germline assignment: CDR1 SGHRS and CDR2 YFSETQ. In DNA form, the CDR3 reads TGCGCCAGCAGCCCGGGGGGTAAGGATACCTACGAGCAGTACTTC. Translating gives CASSPGGKDTYEQYF.

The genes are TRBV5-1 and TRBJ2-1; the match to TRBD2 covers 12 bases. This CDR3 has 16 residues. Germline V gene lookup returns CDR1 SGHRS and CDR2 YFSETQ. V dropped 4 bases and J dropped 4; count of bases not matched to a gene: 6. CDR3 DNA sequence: TGCGCCAGCAGCCTCCGGACTAGCGGGGAATACAATGAGCAGTTCTTC. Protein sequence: CASSLRTSGEYNEQFF.

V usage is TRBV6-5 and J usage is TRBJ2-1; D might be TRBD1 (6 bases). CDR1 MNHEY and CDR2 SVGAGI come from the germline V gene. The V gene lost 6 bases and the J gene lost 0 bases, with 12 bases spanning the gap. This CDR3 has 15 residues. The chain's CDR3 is CASSPDRSSYNEQFF. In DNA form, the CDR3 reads TGTGCCAGCAGCCCCGACAGGAGCTCCTACAATGAGCAGTTCTTC.

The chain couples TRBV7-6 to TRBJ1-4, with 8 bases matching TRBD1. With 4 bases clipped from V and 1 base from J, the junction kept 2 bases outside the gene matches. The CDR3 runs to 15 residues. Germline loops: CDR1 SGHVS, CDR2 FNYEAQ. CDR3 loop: CASSSGQGTNEKLFF. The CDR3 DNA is TGTGCCAGCAGCTCCGGACAGGGAACTAATGAAAAACTGTTTTTT. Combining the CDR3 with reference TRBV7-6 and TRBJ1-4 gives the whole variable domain GAGVSQSPRYKVTKRGQDVALRCDPISGHVSLYWYRQALGQGPEFLTYFNYEAQQDKSGLPNDRFSAERPEGSISTLTIQRTEQRDSAMYRCASSSGQGTNEKLFFGSGTQLSVL.

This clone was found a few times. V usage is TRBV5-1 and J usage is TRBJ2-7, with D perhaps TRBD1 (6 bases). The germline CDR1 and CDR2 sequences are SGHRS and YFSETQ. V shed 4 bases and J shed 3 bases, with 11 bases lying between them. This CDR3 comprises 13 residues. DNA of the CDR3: TGCGCCAGCAGCCACGGACAGCGCTACGAGCAGTACTTC. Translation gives CASSHGQRYEQYF. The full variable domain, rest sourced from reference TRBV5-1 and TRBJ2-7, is KAGVTQTPRYLIKTRGQQVTLSCSPISGHRSVSWYQQTPGQGLQFLFEYFSETQRNKGNFPGRFSGRQFSNSRSEMNVSTLELGDSALYLCASSHGQRYEQYFGPGTRLTVT.

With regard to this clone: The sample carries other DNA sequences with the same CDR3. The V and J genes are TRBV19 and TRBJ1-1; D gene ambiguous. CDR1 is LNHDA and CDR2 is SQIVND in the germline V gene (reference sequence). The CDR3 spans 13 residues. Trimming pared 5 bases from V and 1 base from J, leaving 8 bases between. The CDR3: CASSFTGNTEAFF. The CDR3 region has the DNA TGTGCCAGTAGTTTCACGGGGAACACTGAAGCTTTCTTT.

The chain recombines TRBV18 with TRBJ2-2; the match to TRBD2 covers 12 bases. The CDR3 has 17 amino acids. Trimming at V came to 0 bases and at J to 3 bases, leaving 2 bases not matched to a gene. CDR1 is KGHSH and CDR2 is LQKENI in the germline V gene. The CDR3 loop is CASSPPTSGRYTGELFF. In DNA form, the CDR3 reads TGTGCCAGCTCACCACCAACTAGCGGGAGGTACACCGGGGAGCTGTTTTTT.

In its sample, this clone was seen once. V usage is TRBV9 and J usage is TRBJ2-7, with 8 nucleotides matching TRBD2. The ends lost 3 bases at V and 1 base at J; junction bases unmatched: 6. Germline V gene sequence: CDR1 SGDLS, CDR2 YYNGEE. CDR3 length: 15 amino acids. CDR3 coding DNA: TGTGCCAGCAGCGCCACCGCTAGCGGGTCCTACGAGCAGTACTTC. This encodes CASSATASGSYEQYF.

The CDR3 DNA reads as TGTGCCAGCAGCCCAGAGCGGGTAGGGGAGACCCAGTACTTC. Protein: CASSPERVGETQYF. V gene TRBV4-2 combines with J gene TRBJ2-5, with D possibly being TRBD2 (6 bases). The CDR3 loop spans 14 amino acids. V was clipped by 4 bases and J by 5 bases, with 14 bases between them. CDR1 LGHNA and CDR2 YNFKEQ come from the germline V gene.

CDR3 sequence: CSGGLSEAFF. The CDR3 bases are TGCAGCGGGGGCCTTTCTGAAGCTTTCTTT. The rearrangement joins TRBV29-1 to TRBJ1-1; D may be TRBD1 (5 bases). The CDR3 extends over 10 amino acids. CDR1 and CDR2 from the germline V gene are SQVTM and ANQGSEA. V was cut by 7 bases and J by 6 bases, with 9 bases left in between.

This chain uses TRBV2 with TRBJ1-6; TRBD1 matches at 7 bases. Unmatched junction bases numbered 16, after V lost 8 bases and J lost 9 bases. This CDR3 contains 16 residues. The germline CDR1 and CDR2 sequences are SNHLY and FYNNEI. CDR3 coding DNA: TGTGCCAGCGTGGGAGTGGTGGGACAGAGGCCTTCACCCCTCCACTTT. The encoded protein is CASVGVVGQRPSPLHF.

Written as DNA, the CDR3 is TGTGCCAGTAGTTCGACTAGCGGGGGAGAGACCCAGTACTTC. It yields the protein CASSSTSGGETQYF. This chain connects TRBV19 to TRBJ2-5, with 12 bases fitting TRBD2. The CDR3 covers 14 residues. The ends lost 5 bases at V and 4 bases at J; junction bases unmatched: 2. The germline CDR1 and CDR2 sequences are LNHDA and SQIVND (reference sequence).

The CDR3, as DNA: TGTGCCAGCAGCCCTGGGGACAGGGTGATCGAGCAGTACTTC. Amino acids: CASSPGDRVIEQYF. This chain uses TRBV28 with TRBJ2-7; TRBD1 agrees at 9 bases. CDR1 MDHEN and CDR2 SYDVKM come from the germline V gene. Trimming took 6 bases from V and 6 from J; bases not matched to a gene: 9. CDR3 length: 14 amino acids. Together with reference TRBV28 and TRBJ2-7, the CDR3 gives the full variable domain: DVKVTQSSRYLVKRTGEKVFLECVQDMDHENMFWYRQDPGLGLRLIYFSYDVKMKEKGDIPEGYSVSREKKERFSLILESASTNQTSMYLCASSPGDRVIEQYFGPGTRLTVT.

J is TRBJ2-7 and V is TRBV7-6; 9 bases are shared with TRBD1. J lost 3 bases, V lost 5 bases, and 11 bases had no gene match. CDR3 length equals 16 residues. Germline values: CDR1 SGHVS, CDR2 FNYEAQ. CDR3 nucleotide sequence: TGTGCCAGCAGCATGAGCCGGGACAGGGAACACTACGAGCAGTACTTC. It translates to CASSMSRDREHYEQYF.